These T cell receptor beta chains were read from a single sample in a study of cytomegalovirus exposure and HLA in healthy donors. Profiled with immunoSEQ multiplex PCR; TCRdb holds only in-frame clones, not every one. The repertoire includes some 90,000 clones, roughly 81% of them detected once, and 1.4% sits in the top ten. Sequenced material: PBMCs. These receptors all come from a man between 35 and 55 years old in good health and CMV-seronegative. CDR3s include the opening cysteine and the closing phenylalanine or tryptophan. A D gene is named only where the DNA matches it firmly. Expanded clones get a size class; other rows say once, few or many, or leave the size out.

CDR3,DNA,size,V,J,D
CASSPNPNRGRQETQYF,TGCGCCAGCAGCCCAAACCCGAACAGGGGGCGACAAGAGACCCAGTACTTC,-,TRBV5-1,TRBJ2-5,TRBD1
CSANSYSYNEQFF,TGCAGCGCAAACAGCTACTCCTACAATGAGCAGTTCTTC,-,TRBV29-1,TRBJ2-1,-
CASSFSVETQYF,TGTGCCAGCAGCTTTAGCGTTGAGACCCAGTACTTC,-,TRBV7-9,TRBJ2-5,-
CASAQGYVYEQYF,TGTGCCAGCGCACAGGGCTATGTCTACGAGCAGTACTTC,-,TRBV6-1,TRBJ2-7,-
CASSLAGLAGAYEQYF,TGTGCCAGCAGCTTAGCAGGGCTAGCGGGGGCCTACGAGCAGTACTTC,-,TRBV7-8,TRBJ2-7,TRBD2
CASFPAGVGGYTF,TGTGCCAGCTTCCCTGCGGGGGTTGGCGGCTACACCTTC,-,TRBV28,TRBJ1-2,-
CASSLIQAPLREQYF,TGTGCCAGCAGCTTAATACAGGCGCCCCTCCGCGAGCAGTACTTC,-,TRBV7-9,TRBJ2-7,-
CASSIQGPGNTIYF,TGTGCCAGCAGTATACAGGGTCCTGGAAACACCATATATTTT,-,TRBV5-5,TRBJ1-3,-
CASSSGVSSNQPQHF,TGTGCCAGCAGTTCAGGGGTGTCTAGCAATCAGCCCCAGCATTTT,-,TRBV2,TRBJ1-5,-
CASSSGTTSYNEQFF,TGCGCCAGCAGCTCCGGGACAACCTCCTACAATGAGCAGTTCTTC,-,TRBV5-1,TRBJ2-1,-
CASSFQGRLQDTEAFF,TGCGCCAGCAGCTTCCAGGGCAGATTACAGGACACTGAAGCTTTCTTT,-,TRBV5-1,TRBJ1-1,-
CASSMNHPTGREQPQHF,TGTGCCAGTAGTATGAACCACCCGACAGGGAGAGAGCAGCCCCAGCATTTT,-,TRBV19,TRBJ1-5,TRBD1
CASSQHQDSPLHF,TGTGCCAGCAGCCAACATCAGGATTCACCCCTCCACTTT,-,TRBV7-7,TRBJ1-6,-
CASSPGQGSRGYTF,TGTGCCAGCAGCCCGGGACAGGGGAGTCGTGGCTACACCTTC,once,TRBV5-6,TRBJ1-2,TRBD1
CASSPSGRGNSYEQYF,TGTGCCAGCAGCCCATCCGGGCGGGGAAACTCCTACGAGCAGTACTTC,-,TRBV13,TRBJ2-7,-
CASSVDTPRDTQYF,TGTGCCAGCAGCGTAGACACGCCACGTGATACGCAGTATTTT,once,TRBV9,TRBJ2-3,-
CASRGGVGTEAFF,TGTGCCAGCAGGGGCGGGGTGGGCACTGAAGCTTTCTTT,-,TRBV6-6,TRBJ1-1,-
CASSELAGQDTQYF,TGTGCCAGCAGTGAATTGGCGGGGCAAGATACGCAGTATTTT,-,TRBV6-5,TRBJ2-3,-
CASSQEQALRPQHF,TGCGCCAGCAGCCAAGAACAGGCCCTGAGACCCCAGCATTTT,-,TRBV4-1,TRBJ1-5,-
CAISEKTGLGNTIYF,TGTGCCATCAGTGAAAAGACAGGTTTAGGGAACACCATATATTTT,-,TRBV10-3,TRBJ1-3,-
CASSSTSGVWETQYF,TGTGCCAGCAGCTCAACTAGCGGGGTTTGGGAGACCCAGTACTTC,once,TRBV7-2,TRBJ2-5,TRBD2
CASSLRDSVTYGYTF,TGTGCCAGCAGCCTCCGGGACAGCGTCACCTATGGCTACACCTTC,-,TRBV5-4,TRBJ1-2,TRBD1
CASSPSARGKETQYF,TGTGCCAGCTCACCGTCGGCTAGAGGGAAAGAGACCCAGTACTTC,-,TRBV18,TRBJ2-5,-
CASSYWNRGPNYGYTF,TGTGCCAGCAGTTACTGGAACAGGGGCCCTAACTATGGCTACACCTTC,-,TRBV6-5,TRBJ1-2,TRBD1
CASSQGTANTEAFF,TGCGCCAGCAGCCAGGGGACAGCGAACACTGAAGCTTTCTTT,-,TRBV4-3,TRBJ1-1,TRBD1